This entry describes one TCR beta chain. The antigen is undetermined. Generated by immunoSEQ multiplex PCR, the TCRdb table keeps only in-frame clones and is missing some. The profile shows more than 25,000 clones, over 75% of them singletons. Before sequencing, viral peptide pools were used by the ViraFEST assay to expand antigen-specific CD4+ T cells. After about 10 days in culture, the CD4+ T cells were isolated. Participants were vaccinated with two doses of either the BNT162b2 or mRNA-1273 vaccine. Recipients of the vaccine had no prior SARS-CoV-2 infection and negative nucleocapsid antibodies. Researchers reported culturing two million PBMC in each well, adding about 11 IU/ml IL-2 and about 10 ug/ml peptides. Cells had half their medium changed to IL-2 medium on days 3 and 7. These data come from a study of vaccination effects on CD4 cells after COVID-19. Study-level information: Relative to the second dose, post-vaccine samples were obtained a median of 72 days later.

The germline gives CDR1 KGHSH, CDR2 LQKENI. CDR3 length: 20 residues. V was trimmed by 5 bases and J by 2 bases, leaving 30 bases between them. The V gene is TRBV18, the J gene TRBJ1-1; perhaps TRBD1 as D (5 bases). Sequenced here: CD4+ T cells from PBMCs cultured with SARS-CoV-2 spike peptides, sampled after COVID-19 vaccination. The clonotype was recovered from a human donor who received a COVID-19 vaccine. Some clones in this sample may be carry-over from other donors' samples. The CDR3 spells CASSTHAPGTVLGVNTEAFF. CDR3 nucleotides: TGTGCCAGCTCAACTCACGCACCCGGGACGGTCCTTGGGGTTAACACTGAAGCTTTCTTT.